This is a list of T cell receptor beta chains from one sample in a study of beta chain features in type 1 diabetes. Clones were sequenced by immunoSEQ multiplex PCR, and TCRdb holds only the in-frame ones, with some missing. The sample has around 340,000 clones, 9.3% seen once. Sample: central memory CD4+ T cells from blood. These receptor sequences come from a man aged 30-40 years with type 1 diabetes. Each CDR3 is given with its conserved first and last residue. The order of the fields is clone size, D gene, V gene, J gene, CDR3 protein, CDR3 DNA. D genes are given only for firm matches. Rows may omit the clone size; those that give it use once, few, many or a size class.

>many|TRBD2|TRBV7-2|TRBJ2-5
CASSWTRGETQYF
TGTGCCAGCAGCTGGACTAGGGGAGAGACCCAGTACTTC
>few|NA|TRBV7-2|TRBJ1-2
CASSPRAGNYGYTF
TGTGCCAGCAGCCCCCGCGCTGGTAACTATGGCTACACCTTC
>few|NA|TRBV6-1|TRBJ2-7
CASSPTRSSYEQYF
TGTGCCAGCAGTCCGACTCGGAGCTCCTACGAGCAGTACTTC
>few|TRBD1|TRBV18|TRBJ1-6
CASSPGTGGSPLHF
TGTGCCAGCTCACCTGGGACAGGGGGTTCACCCCTCCACTTT
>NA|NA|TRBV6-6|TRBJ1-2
CASTLDYGYTF
TGTGCCAGCACCCTAGACTATGGCTACACCTTC
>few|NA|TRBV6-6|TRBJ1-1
CASSYTENTEAFF
TGTGCCAGCAGTTATACAGAGAACACTGAAGCTTTCTTT
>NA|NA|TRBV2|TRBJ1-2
CASSPERGGYTF
TGTGCCAGCAGTCCTGAACGGGGTGGCTACACCTTC
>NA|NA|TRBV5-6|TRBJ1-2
CASRSGGYGYTF
TGTGCCAGCAGGTCCGGTGGCTATGGCTACACCTTC
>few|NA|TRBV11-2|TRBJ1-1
CASSLDTGQAFF
TGTGCCAGCAGCTTAGATACAGGCCAAGCTTTCTTT
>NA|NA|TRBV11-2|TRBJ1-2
CASSSDGYGYTF
TGTGCCAGCAGTTCAGACGGCTATGGCTACACCTTC
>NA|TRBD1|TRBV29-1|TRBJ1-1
CSVVDRVAEAFF
TGCAGCGTCGTCGACAGGGTCGCTGAAGCTTTCTTT
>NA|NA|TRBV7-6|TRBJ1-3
CASSLGMGRTSGNTIYF
TGTGCCAGCAGCTTAGGTATGGGCAGGACCTCTGGAAACACCATATATTTT
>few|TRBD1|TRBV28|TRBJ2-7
CASSHRPGTGGYEQYF
TGTGCCAGCAGTCACAGACCCGGGACAGGGGGCTACGAGCAGTACTTC
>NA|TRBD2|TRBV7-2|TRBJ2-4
CASSFGTSGNIQYF
TGTGCCAGCAGCTTCGGGACTAGCGGAAACATTCAGTACTTC
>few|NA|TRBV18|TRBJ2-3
CASSPDSNSRSDTQYF
TGTGCCAGCTCACCAGACTCGAACAGTCGGTCAGATACGCAGTATTTT
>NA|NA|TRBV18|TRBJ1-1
CASSPNGNTEAFF
TGTGCCAGCTCACCAAACGGGAACACTGAAGCTTTCTTT
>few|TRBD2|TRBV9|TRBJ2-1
CASSPTYRAGGRNEQFF
TGTGCCAGCAGCCCTACTTACCGTGCGGGGGGGCGAAATGAGCAGTTCTTC
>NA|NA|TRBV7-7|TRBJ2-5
CASSLGTSRTETQYF
TGTGCCAGCAGCTTAGGCACTAGCAGAACAGAGACCCAGTACTTC
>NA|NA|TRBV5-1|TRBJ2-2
CASSLAPLTGVTGELFF
TGCGCCAGCAGCTTGGCCCCGCTGACAGGAGTCACCGGGGAGCTGTTTTTT
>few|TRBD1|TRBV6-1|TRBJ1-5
CASSEAGDRNQPQHF
TGTGCCAGCAGTGAAGCCGGGGACAGAAATCAGCCCCAGCATTTT
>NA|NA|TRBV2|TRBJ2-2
CASSAGIYTGELFF
TGTGCCAGCAGTGCTGGCATATACACCGGGGAGCTGTTTTTT
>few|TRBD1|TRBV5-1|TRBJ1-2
CASSLSGTDYGYTF
TGCGCCAGCAGCCTTAGCGGGACAGACTATGGCTACACCTTC
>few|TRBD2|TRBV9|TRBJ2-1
CASSVVSGVYNEQFF
TGTGCCAGCAGCGTAGTTAGCGGGGTCTACAATGAGCAGTTCTTC
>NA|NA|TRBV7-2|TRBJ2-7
CASSLGDGFYEQYF
TGTGCCAGCAGCTTAGGCGATGGCTTCTACGAGCAGTACTTC
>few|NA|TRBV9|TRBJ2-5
CASSVLGAEETQYF
TGTGCCAGCAGCGTACTGGGGGCTGAAGAGACCCAGTACTTC
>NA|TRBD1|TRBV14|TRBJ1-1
CASSLKTGENTEAFF
TGTGCCAGCAGCCTTAAGACAGGGGAGAACACTGAAGCTTTCTTT
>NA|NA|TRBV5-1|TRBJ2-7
CASSLWGPGPSSYEQYF
TGCGCCAGCAGCTTGTGGGGTCCGGGGCCTAGCTCCTACGAGCAGTACTTC
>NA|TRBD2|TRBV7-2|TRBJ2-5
CASSTRGGRETQYF
TGTGCCAGCAGCACGCGGGGGGGCCGCGAGACCCAGTACTTC
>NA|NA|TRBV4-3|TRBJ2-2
CASSQDTGGELFF
TGCGCCAGCAGCCAAGATACTGGGGGGGAGCTGTTTTTT
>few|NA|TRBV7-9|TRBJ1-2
CASSDLNLYGYTF
TGTGCCAGCAGCGACCTTAACCTCTATGGCTACACCTTC
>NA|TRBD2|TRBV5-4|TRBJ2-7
CASSLELAGAYEQYF
TGTGCCAGCAGCTTGGAGCTAGCGGGAGCCTACGAGCAGTACTTC
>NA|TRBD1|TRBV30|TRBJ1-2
CAWPQGGNYGYTF
TGTGCCTGGCCACAGGGGGGTAACTATGGCTACACCTTC
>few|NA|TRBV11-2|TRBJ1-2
CASSSFINGYGYTF
TGTGCCAGCAGCTCCTTTATAAACGGCTATGGCTACACCTTC
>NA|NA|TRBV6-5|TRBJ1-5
CASSYDGNHQPQHF
TGTGCCAGCAGTTACGACGGGAACCATCAGCCCCAGCATTTT
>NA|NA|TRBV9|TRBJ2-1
CASSVTGDSNEQFF
TGTGCCAGCAGCGTAACAGGGGACTCCAATGAGCAGTTCTTC
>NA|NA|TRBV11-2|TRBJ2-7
CASSLDLWGEQYF
TGTGCCAGCAGCTTAGATCTCTGGGGGGAGCAGTACTTC
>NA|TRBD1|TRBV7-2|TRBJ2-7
CASSGDRLYEQYF
TGTGCCAGCAGCGGGGACAGACTTTACGAGCAGTACTTC
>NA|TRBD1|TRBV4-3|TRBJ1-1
CASSQGTGDTEAFF
TGCGCCAGCAGCCAAGGGACAGGGGACACTGAAGCTTTCTTT
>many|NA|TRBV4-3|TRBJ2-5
CASSQGHQETQYF
TGCGCCAGCAGCCAAGGGCACCAAGAGACCCAGTACTTC
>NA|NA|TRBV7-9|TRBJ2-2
CASSPRVTGELFF
TGTGCCAGCAGCCCCCGGGTTACCGGGGAGCTGTTTTTT
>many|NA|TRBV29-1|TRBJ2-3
CSVEEQGYSTDTQYF
TGCAGCGTTGAAGAACAAGGATATAGCACAGATACGCAGTATTTT
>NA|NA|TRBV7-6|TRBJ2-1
CASSPNGAYNEQFF
TGTGCCAGCAGCCCCAATGGGGCCTACAATGAGCAGTTCTTC
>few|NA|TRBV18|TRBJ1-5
CASSSRDRNQPQHF
TGTGCCAGCTCCTCCCGGGACCGAAACCAGCCCCAGCATTTT
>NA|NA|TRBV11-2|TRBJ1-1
CASSFKGGGTEAFF
TGTGCCAGCAGCTTTAAGGGGGGCGGAACTGAAGCTTTCTTT
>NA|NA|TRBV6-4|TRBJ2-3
CASSDGAAHTDTQYF
TGTGCCAGCAGTGACGGAGCGGCCCACACAGATACGCAGTATTTT
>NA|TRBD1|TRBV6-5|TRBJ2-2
CASSTGGQTTGELFF
TGTGCCAGCAGTACAGGGGGACAGACCACCGGGGAGCTGTTTTTT
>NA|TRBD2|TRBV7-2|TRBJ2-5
CASSLALAGGQETQYF
TGTGCCAGCAGCTTAGCGCTAGCGGGGGGTCAAGAGACCCAGTACTTC
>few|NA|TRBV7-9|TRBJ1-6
CASSSQGTDNSPLHF
TGTGCCAGCAGCTCCCAAGGGACGGATAATTCACCCCTCCACTTT
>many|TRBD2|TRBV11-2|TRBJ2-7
CASSWTSGGYSSYEQYF
TGTGCCAGCAGCTGGACTAGCGGGGGGTACAGCTCCTACGAGCAGTACTTC
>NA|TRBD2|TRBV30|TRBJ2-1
CAWTLLAGGSYNEQFF
TGTGCCTGGACACTACTAGCGGGGGGCTCCTACAATGAGCAGTTCTTC
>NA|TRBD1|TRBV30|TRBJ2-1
CAWSLGTGPYNEQFF
TGTGCCTGGAGCCTTGGGACAGGCCCCTACAATGAGCAGTTCTTC
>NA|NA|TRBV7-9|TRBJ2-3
CASSPVGTDTQYF
TGTGCCAGCAGCCCGGTCGGAACAGATACGCAGTATTTT
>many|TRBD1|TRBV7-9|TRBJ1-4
CASSWDRVGTEKLFF
TGTGCCAGCAGCTGGGACAGGGTGGGGACTGAAAAACTGTTTTTT